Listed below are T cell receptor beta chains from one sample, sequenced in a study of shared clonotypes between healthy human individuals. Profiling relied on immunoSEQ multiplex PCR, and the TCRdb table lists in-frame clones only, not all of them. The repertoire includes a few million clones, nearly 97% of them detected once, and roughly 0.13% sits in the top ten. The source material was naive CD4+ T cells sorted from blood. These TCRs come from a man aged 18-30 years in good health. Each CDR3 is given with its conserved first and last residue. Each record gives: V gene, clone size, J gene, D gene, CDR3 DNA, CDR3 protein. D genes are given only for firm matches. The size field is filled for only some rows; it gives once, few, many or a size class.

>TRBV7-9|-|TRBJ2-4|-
TGTGCCAGCAGCTTAAGGACACTAGAAAACATTCAGTACTTC
CASSLRTLENIQYF
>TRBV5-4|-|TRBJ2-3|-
TGTGCCAGCAGCTTCCGACAGCAATTCCGCACAGATACGCAGTATTTT
CASSFRQQFRTDTQYF
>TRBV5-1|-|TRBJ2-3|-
TGCGCCAGCAGCTTAAGGGGGAGCGACACAGATACGCAGTATTTT
CASSLRGSDTDTQYF
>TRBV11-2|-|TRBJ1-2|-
TGTGCCAGCAGCTTAGCTGGGGGCTATGGCTACACCTTC
CASSLAGGYGYTF
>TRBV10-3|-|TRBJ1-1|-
TGTGCCATCAGTCGTCCCCTCGCTGAAGCTTTCTTT
CAISRPLAEAFF
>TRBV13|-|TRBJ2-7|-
TGTGCCAGCAGCTTACTACAAGTAGCCTACGAGCAGTACTTC
CASSLLQVAYEQYF
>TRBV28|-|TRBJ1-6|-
TGTGCCAGCGTGGCCAGCGAGGGGAAAAATTCACCCCTCCACTTT
CASVASEGKNSPLHF
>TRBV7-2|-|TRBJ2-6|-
TGTGCCAGCAGCTTGGGAGGATCTGGGGCCAACGTCCTGACTTTC
CASSLGGSGANVLTF
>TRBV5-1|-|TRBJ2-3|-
TGCGCCAGCAGCTTTGAGGGGTTAACAGATACGCAGTATTTT
CASSFEGLTDTQYF
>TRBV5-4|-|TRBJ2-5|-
TGTGCCAGCAGCTGGGACGCCGGGGAGACCCAGTACTTC
CASSWDAGETQYF
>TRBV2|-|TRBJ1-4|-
TGTGCCAGCAGTAGGGCTAATGAAAAACTGTTTTTT
CASSRANEKLFF
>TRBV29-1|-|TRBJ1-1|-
TGCAGCGTTGCGAGGGCCTCAAGTACTGAAGCTTTCTTT
CSVARASSTEAFF
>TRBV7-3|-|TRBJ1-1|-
TGTGCCAGCAGCTTCACGAGGGACACTGAAGCTTTCTTT
CASSFTRDTEAFF
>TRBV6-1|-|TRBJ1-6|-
TGTGCCAGCAGTGTCGGGGGTCTATCCTATAATTCACCCCTCCACTTT
CASSVGGLSYNSPLHF
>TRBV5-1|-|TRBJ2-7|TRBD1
TGCGCCAGCAGCTTGGACGGGGACAGGACCTACGAGCAGTACTTC
CASSLDGDRTYEQYF
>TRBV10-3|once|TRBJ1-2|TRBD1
TGTGCCATCAGTCCGACAGGGTCTAACTATGGCTACACCTTC
CAISPTGSNYGYTF
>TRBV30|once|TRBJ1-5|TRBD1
TGTGCCTGGAGTCCCCGTGGGATGGGGACAGGGCGGCAGCCCCAGCATTTT
CAWSPRGMGTGRQPQHF
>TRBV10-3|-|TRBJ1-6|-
TGTGCCATCAGCCGGACAGAAGATAATTCACCCCTCCACTTT
CAISRTEDNSPLHF